This TCR beta chain emerged from a study of blood T cell repertoires in COVID-19. This CDR3 is built from 14 residues. The V end was cut by 5 bases, the J end by 1 base, with 11 bases between. Germline CDR1 is SGHTA and CDR2 is FQGNSA. The protocol was immunoSEQ multiplex PCR, while the TCRdb copy is restricted to in-frame clones and leaves out a portion. The sample records around 57,000 clones, around 90% being singletons. The source material was peripheral blood. This TCR came from a man aged 50-60 years with active COVID-19. The V call is TRBV7-2, the J call TRBJ1-2, with D maybe TRBD1 (5 bases). CDR3 region: CASSPGGGNYGYTF. For the CDR3, the DNA is TGTGCCAGCAGCCCCGGGGGGGGTAACTATGGCTACACCTTC.